This T cell receptor beta chain was sequenced in a study of T cell responses to AZD1222 COVID-19 vaccine. Remarks on this clone: Its target is not known.

Study results and caveats: Vaccine-related CD4 TCRs covered spike, predominating at 160-218 and 743-854. Only six individuals given AZD1222 were seropositive at baseline. The repertoires were collected only after the peak T cell response.

Trimming shortened V by 5 bases and J by 0 bases, and 13 bases separated the two germline ends. The CDR3 runs 16 residues. CDR1 and CDR2 from the germline V gene are SEHNR and FQNEAQ (reference sequence). Only in-frame clones appear in the TCRdb table, and some are missing; sequencing was by immunoSEQ multiplex PCR. Here the sample spans about 140,000 clones, almost 95% being singletons. The sample in question was peripheral blood, obtained 28 days after the second AZD1222 dose. V gene TRBV7-9 combines with J gene TRBJ1-4; D may be TRBD1 (6 bases). This clonotype was sampled from an adult who received the AZD1222 COVID-19 vaccine. In DNA, the CDR3 is TGTGCCAGCAGCCAGGGGCGTAGGGCAACTAATGAAAAACTGTTTTTT. It is translated as CASSQGRRATNEKLFF. Full variable domain (outside the CDR3, taken from reference TRBV7-9 and TRBJ1-4): DTGVSQNPRHKITKRGQNVTFRCDPISEHNRLYWYRQTLGQGPEFLTYFQNEAQLEKSRLLSDRFSAERPKGSFSTLEIQRTEQGDSAMYLCASSQGRRATNEKLFFGSGTQLSVL.